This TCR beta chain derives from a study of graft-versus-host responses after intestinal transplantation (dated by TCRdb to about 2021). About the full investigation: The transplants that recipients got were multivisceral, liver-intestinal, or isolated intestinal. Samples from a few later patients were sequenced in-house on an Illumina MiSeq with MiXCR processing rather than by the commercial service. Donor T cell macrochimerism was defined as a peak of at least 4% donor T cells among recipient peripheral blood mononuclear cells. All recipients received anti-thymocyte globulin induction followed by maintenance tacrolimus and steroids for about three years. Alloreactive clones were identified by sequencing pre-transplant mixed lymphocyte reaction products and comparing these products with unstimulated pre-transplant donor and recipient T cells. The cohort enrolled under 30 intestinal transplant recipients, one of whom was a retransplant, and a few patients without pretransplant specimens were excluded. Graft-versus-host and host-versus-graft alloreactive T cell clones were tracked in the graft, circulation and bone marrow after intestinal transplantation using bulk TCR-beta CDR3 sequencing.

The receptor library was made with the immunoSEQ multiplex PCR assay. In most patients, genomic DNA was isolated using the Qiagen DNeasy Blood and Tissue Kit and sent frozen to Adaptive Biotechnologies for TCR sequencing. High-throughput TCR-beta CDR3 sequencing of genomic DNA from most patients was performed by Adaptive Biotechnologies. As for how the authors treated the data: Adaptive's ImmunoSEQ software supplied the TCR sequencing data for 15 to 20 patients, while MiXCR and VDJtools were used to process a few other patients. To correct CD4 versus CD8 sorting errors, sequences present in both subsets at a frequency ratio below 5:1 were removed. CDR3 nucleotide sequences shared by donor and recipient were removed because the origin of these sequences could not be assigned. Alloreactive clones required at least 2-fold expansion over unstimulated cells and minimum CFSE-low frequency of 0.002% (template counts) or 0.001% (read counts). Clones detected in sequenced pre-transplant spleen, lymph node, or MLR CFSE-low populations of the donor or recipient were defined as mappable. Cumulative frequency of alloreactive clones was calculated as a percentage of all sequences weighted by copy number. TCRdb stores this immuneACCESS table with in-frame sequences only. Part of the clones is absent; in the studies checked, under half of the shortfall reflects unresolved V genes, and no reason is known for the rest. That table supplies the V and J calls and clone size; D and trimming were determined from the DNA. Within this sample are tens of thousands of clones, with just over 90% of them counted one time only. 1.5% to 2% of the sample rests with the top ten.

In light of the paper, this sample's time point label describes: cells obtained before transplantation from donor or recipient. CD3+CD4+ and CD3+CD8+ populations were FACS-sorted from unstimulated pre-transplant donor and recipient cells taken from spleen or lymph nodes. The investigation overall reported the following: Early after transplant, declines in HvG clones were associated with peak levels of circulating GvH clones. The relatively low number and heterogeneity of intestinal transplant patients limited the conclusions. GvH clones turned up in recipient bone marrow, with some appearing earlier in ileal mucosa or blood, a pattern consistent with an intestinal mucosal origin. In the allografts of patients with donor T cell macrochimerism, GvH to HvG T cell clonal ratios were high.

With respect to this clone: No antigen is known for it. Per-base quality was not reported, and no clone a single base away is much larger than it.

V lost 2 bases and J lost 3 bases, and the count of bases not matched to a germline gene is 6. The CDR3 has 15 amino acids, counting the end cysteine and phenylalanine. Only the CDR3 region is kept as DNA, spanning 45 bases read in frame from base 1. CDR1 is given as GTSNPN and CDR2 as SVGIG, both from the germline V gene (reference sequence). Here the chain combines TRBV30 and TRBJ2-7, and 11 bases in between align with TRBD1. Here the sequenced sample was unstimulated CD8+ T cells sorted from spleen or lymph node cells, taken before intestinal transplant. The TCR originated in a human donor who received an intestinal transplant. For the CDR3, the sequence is CAWSLPGQGDYEQYF. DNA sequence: TGTGCCTGGAGTTTACCGGGACAGGGGGACTACGAGCAGTACTTC. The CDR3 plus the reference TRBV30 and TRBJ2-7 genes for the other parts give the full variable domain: SQTIHQWPATLVQPVGSPLSLECTVEGTSNPNLYWYRQAAGRGLQLLFYSVGIGQISSEVPQNLSASRPQDRQFILSSKKLLLSDSGFYLCAWSLPGQGDYEQYFGPGTRLTVT.